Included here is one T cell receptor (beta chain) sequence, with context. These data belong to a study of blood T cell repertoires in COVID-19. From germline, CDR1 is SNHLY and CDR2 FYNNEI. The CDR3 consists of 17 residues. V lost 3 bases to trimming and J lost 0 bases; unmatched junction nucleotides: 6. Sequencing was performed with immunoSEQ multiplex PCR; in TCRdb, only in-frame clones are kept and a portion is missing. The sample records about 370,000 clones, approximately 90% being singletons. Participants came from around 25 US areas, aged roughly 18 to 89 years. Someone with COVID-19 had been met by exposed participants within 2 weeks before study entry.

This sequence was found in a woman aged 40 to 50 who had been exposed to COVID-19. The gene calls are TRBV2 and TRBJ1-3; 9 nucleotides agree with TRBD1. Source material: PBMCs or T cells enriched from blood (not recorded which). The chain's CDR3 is CASSEWTGADSGNTIYF. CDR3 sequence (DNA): TGTGCCAGCAGTGAGTGGACAGGGGCCGACTCTGGAAACACCATATATTTT.